This is a list of T cell receptor beta chains from one sample in a study of T cells in Graves' hyperthyroidism and ophthalmopathy. TCRdb used MiXCR to reprocess the multiplex PCR reads, holding one entry per CDR3 protein. In the table there are fewer than 750,000 distinct CDR3 sequences, roughly 15% of which are singletons. Sequenced: blood. The receptors come from a woman aged 40 to 50 with Graves' ophthalmopathy. The CDR3 runs from the conserved cysteine through the conserved F or W. Each record gives: J gene, D gene, clone size, V gene, CDR3 DNA, CDR3 protein. The D gene is left open where the match is weak. The size field is filled for only some rows; it gives once, few, many or a size class.

TRBJ1-2,NA,once,TRBV6-2/TRBV6-3,TGTGCCAGCAGTTACTTGACCACAGGGACTGGGCCGTCCAACTATGGCTACACCTTC,CASSYLTTGTGPSNYGYTF
TRBJ2-5,TRBD2,many,TRBV7-8,TGTGCCAGCAGCTTAGTTGTGCCGAGACTAGCGGTACAAGAGACCCAGTACTTC,CASSLVVPRLAVQETQYF
TRBJ2-7,TRBD1,NA,TRBV19,TGTGCCAGTAGTATAGCGTCAGGGGGCCCCTACGAGCAGTACTTC,CASSIASGGPYEQYF
TRBJ1-1,TRBD1,many,TRBV6-5,TGTGCCAGCAGGAGAGGGACAGGGAACACTGAAGCTTTCTTT,CASRRGTGNTEAFF
TRBJ2-7,TRBD1,NA,TRBV3-1,TGTGCCAGCAGTGCAAGCGGACAGGGGGCTGGATACGAGCAGTACTTC,CASSASGQGAGYEQYF
TRBJ2-2,NA,many,TRBV2,TGTGCCAGCAGTGAACAGGGTACTGCCGGGGAGCTGTTTTTT,CASSEQGTAGELFF
TRBJ1-2,NA,many,TRBV20-1,TGCAGTGCTAGAGATGACAGCGACTATGGCTACACCTTC,CSARDDSDYGYTF
TRBJ2-7,NA,many,TRBV28,TGTGCCAGCAGTACGGGACTTTCCTACGAGCAGTACTTC,CASSTGLSYEQYF
TRBJ2-2,NA,many,TRBV12-3/TRBV12-4,TGTGCCAGCAGCCTAACTCTAGTCACCGGGGAGCTGTTTTTT,CASSLTLVTGELFF
TRBJ1-4,NA,many,TRBV12-3/TRBV12-4,TGTGCCAGCAGTACGACAGGAGGGGAAAAACTGTTTTTT,CASSTTGGEKLFF
TRBJ1-5,NA,NA,TRBV20-1,TGCAGTGCTTCCACAGGGAAGGCTCCTCATCAGCCCCAGCATTTT,CSASTGKAPHQPQHF
TRBJ2-5,TRBD2,many,TRBV6-2/TRBV6-3,TGTGCCAGCAGCTCTAGCGGCTTGGGCCTACAAGAGACCCAGTACTTC,CASSSSGLGLQETQYF
TRBJ1-2,NA,few,TRBV30,TGTGCCTGGAGTGCTCGCAGGGCTGTGGTCTATGGCTACACCTTC,CAWSARRAVVYGYTF
TRBJ2-2,TRBD2,NA,TRBV20-1,TGCAGTGCTAGAACACAACTAGCGGGAGATTACACCGGGGAGCTGTTTTTT,CSARTQLAGDYTGELFF
TRBJ2-1,TRBD2,many,TRBV30,TGTGCCTGGAAGCCCAGCGGGAGCATCTACAATGAGCAGTTCTTC,CAWKPSGSIYNEQFF
TRBJ1-5,NA,NA,TRBV12-3/TRBV12-4,TGTGCCAGCCAGGAAGGGCAGAGCAATCAGCCCCAGCATTTT,CASQEGQSNQPQHF
TRBJ2-2,TRBD1,NA,TRBV27,TGTGCCAGCAGAACCGGGACAGGGGGCGCGAACACCGGGGAGCTGTTTTTT,CASRTGTGGANTGELFF
TRBJ2-3,TRBD2,NA,TRBV24-1,TGTGCCACCAGTGACCTTACTAGCGGGAGGACGGATACGCAGTATTTT,CATSDLTSGRTDTQYF
TRBJ2-5,NA,NA,TRBV28,TGTGCCAGCAGCCGACCCCTCGGGCGGGGAGAGACCCAGTACTTC,CASSRPLGRGETQYF
TRBJ2-2,NA,many,TRBV19,TGTGCCAGTAGTATGTTAGGGTCTGGGGAGCTGTTTTTT,CASSMLGSGELFF
TRBJ2-5,NA,many,TRBV28,TGTGCCAGCATTCAAGCGGGTTCCCAAGAGACCCAGTACTTC,CASIQAGSQETQYF
TRBJ2-7,TRBD1,NA,TRBV27,TGTGCCAGCAGTAATGTCCGGGACAGGGAATTCGACGAGCAGTACTTC,CASSNVRDREFDEQYF
TRBJ2-7,TRBD1,NA,TRBV10-1,TGCGCCAGCAGTGATCGACGCAGGGGGACATCCGAGCAGTACTTC,CASSDRRRGTSEQYF
TRBJ2-1,TRBD1,few,TRBV24-1,TGTGCCACCGTGGGACAGGGGGCCGATGAGCAGTTCTTC,CATVGQGADEQFF
TRBJ1-2,NA,NA,TRBV29-1,TGCAGCGTTGAAGCGCAGGGTCCCCACCACTATGGCTACACCTTC,CSVEAQGPHHYGYTF
TRBJ2-7,NA,few,TRBV20-1,TGCAGTGCCAAAGTGGGGCGGAGCTCCTACGAGCAGTACTTC,CSAKVGRSSYEQYF
TRBJ2-5,TRBD2,many,TRBV11-2,TGTGCCAGCAGTTTGGGACTAGCGGGCCAAGAGACCCAGTACTTC,CASSLGLAGQETQYF
TRBJ2-7,NA,NA,TRBV3-1,TGTGGAGATTTGGTAGGGGGAACCTACGAGCAGTACTTC,CGDLVGGTYEQYF
TRBJ2-7,NA,many,TRBV5-1,TGCGCCAGCAGCTTTACAGGGATGGACGAGCAGTACTTC,CASSFTGMDEQYF
TRBJ1-1,TRBD1,many,TRBV6-1,TGTGCCAGCAGTGCAGGGGGCTATACCTTGGGCACTGAAGCTTTCTTT,CASSAGGYTLGTEAFF
TRBJ2-7,TRBD2,NA,TRBV6-1,TGTGCCAGCATTCGCGGACTAGCGGGAGACGAGCAGTACTTC,CASIRGLAGDEQYF
TRBJ2-7,TRBD2,many,TRBV20-1,TGCAGTGCTAGAGCCGGGGGGACTAACTCCTACGAGCAGTACTTC,CSARAGGTNSYEQYF
TRBJ1-6,NA,many,TRBV27,TGTGCCAGCAGGGCCAGGAATTCACCCCTCCACTTT,CASRARNSPLHF
TRBJ2-1,TRBD2,many,TRBV7-6,TGTGCCAGCAGCCCCCTCTCGCGGGAGTTAAATGAGCAGTTCTTC,CASSPLSRELNEQFF
TRBJ2-5,TRBD2,many,TRBV7-7,TGTGCTAGCAGCCGGGGACTAGCGCGAGAGACCCAGTACTTC,CASSRGLARETQYF
TRBJ1-5,TRBD1,many,TRBV28,TGTGCCAGCAGTAAAACAGGGGTTTGGAATCAGCCCCAGCATTTT,CASSKTGVWNQPQHF
TRBJ1-5,NA,NA,TRBV10-3,TGTGCCATCAGTGAGGGGAAGGGAGCTCAGCCCCAGCATTTT,CAISEGKGAQPQHF
TRBJ2-5,NA,many,TRBV20-1,TGCAGTGTAGGAGAAGAGACCCAGTACTTC,CSVGEETQYF
TRBJ2-5,NA,many,TRBV12-3/TRBV12-4,TGTGCCAGCAGTTTGATAGGAGGAAGGGAGACCCAGTACTTC,CASSLIGGRETQYF
TRBJ1-1,NA,NA,TRBV4-1,TGCGCCAGCAGCCAAGTTTCGGGGCGTGGAGATACGATCTCTGAAGCTTTCTTT,CASSQVSGRGDTISEAFF
TRBJ2-3,TRBD2,few,TRBV24-1,TGTGCCACCAGTGATCCGGGACTAGCGGGAAGGCGCTATTTT,CATSDPGLAGRRYF
TRBJ1-1,NA,NA,TRBV19,TGTGCCAGTAGATATGGGGACCGAGACACTGAAGCTTTCTTT,CASRYGDRDTEAFF
TRBJ2-2,NA,many,TRBV24-1,TGTGCCACCAGTCGACAGACCACCGGGGAGCTGTTTTTT,CATSRQTTGELFF
TRBJ2-7,NA,many,TRBV5-1,TGCGCCAGCAGCCAGGATGGAAACGCCTACGAGCAGTACTTC,CASSQDGNAYEQYF
TRBJ1-2,NA,NA,TRBV5-6,TGTGCCAGCAGCACCGGACATCTGAACTATGGCTACACCTTC,CASSTGHLNYGYTF
TRBJ2-5,TRBD1,NA,TRBV28,TGTGCCAGCAGTTTGACCCGACAGGGACACCCTGAAGAGACCCAGTACTTC,CASSLTRQGHPEETQYF